These T cell receptor beta chains were read from a single sample in a study of blood T cell repertoires in COVID-19. Data came from immunoSEQ multiplex PCR; TCRdb stores just in-frame clones and leaves some out. The sample lists some 260,000 clones; approximately 90% were seen once. Sequencing was done on a sample of PBMCs or T cells enriched from blood (not recorded which). The receptor source for this set is a woman aged 18-29 years who had recovered from COVID-19. The CDR3 runs from the conserved cysteine through the conserved F or W. The order of the fields is D gene, CDR3 length, V gene, J gene, clone size, CDR3 DNA, CDR3 protein. A D gene is named only where the DNA matches it firmly. Only part of the rows carry a size: once, few, many, or a class if the clone is expanded.

D: TRBD1; length: 15; V: TRBV9; J: TRBJ1-5; size: .; DNA: TGTGCCAGCAGCCTCGGGACAGGGAAGGGCCAGCCCCAGCATTTT; CDR3: CASSLGTGKGQPQHF
D: TRBD1; length: 15; V: TRBV4-3; J: TRBJ2-1; size: .; DNA: TGCGCCAGCAACGTAGAGCGGACAGGGAAAAATGAGCAGTTCTTC; CDR3: CASNVERTGKNEQFF
D: .; length: 13; V: TRBV11-1; J: TRBJ2-3; size: .; DNA: TGTGCCAGCACGGGGGGCCTCACAGATACGCAGTATTTT; CDR3: CASTGGLTDTQYF
D: TRBD2; length: 16; V: TRBV4-2; J: TRBJ2-7; size: .; DNA: TGTGCCAGCACGTCGGAGGCGGGAGCTGGTAGCAACGAGCAGTACTTC; CDR3: CASTSEAGAGSNEQYF
D: TRBD1; length: 18; V: TRBV28; J: TRBJ2-4; size: .; DNA: TGTGCCAGCAGCCGCTTGACCCGGACAGGGCTAGCCAAAAACATTCAGTACTTC; CDR3: CASSRLTRTGLAKNIQYF
D: .; length: 13; V: TRBV24-1; J: TRBJ1-2; size: .; DNA: TGTGCCACCAGCCGAGACAGAAACTATGGCTACACCTTC; CDR3: CATSRDRNYGYTF
D: .; length: 14; V: TRBV27; J: TRBJ1-4; size: .; DNA: TGTGCCAGCAGTTTTACGGGGGGAATGAGGAAACTGTTTTTT; CDR3: CASSFTGGMRKLFF
D: .; length: 14; V: TRBV28; J: TRBJ1-1; size: .; DNA: TGTGCCAGCAACTTTAGGGGCAGGGGCACTGAAGCTTTCTTT; CDR3: CASNFRGRGTEAFF
D: .; length: 12; V: TRBV18; J: TRBJ1-4; size: .; DNA: TGTGCCAGCTCACCCCCCGCTCGAGGACTGTTTTTT; CDR3: CASSPPARGLFF
D: .; length: 16; V: TRBV21-1; J: TRBJ1-2; size: .; DNA: TGTGCCAGCGAAGGGCAGGGGAAGGGGGCTAGCTATGGCTACACCTTC; CDR3: CASEGQGKGASYGYTF
D: .; length: 15; V: TRBV5-1; J: TRBJ1-3; size: .; DNA: TGCGCCAGCAGCTTGTCCGTGAGCTCTGGAAACACCATATATTTT; CDR3: CASSLSVSSGNTIYF
D: TRBD1; length: 17; V: TRBV19; J: TRBJ1-5; size: .; DNA: TGTGCCAGTAGTAGGGGGACAGGGACGGTAGGCAATCAGCCCCAGCATTTT; CDR3: CASSRGTGTVGNQPQHF
D: TRBD1; length: 15; V: TRBV18; J: TRBJ1-2; size: once; DNA: TGTGCCAGCTCACCACCCGGACAGGGGGACTATGGCTACACCTTC; CDR3: CASSPPGQGDYGYTF
D: TRBD2; length: 13; V: TRBV19; J: TRBJ2-5; size: .; DNA: TGTGCCAGTAGGGCTAGCGGGCAAGAGACCCAGTACTTC; CDR3: CASRASGQETQYF
D: TRBD2; length: 15; V: TRBV13; J: TRBJ2-7; size: .; DNA: TGTGCCAGCAGCCCCCGGGGACTAGCAGATGTTGAGCAGTACTTC; CDR3: CASSPRGLADVEQYF
D: .; length: 13; V: TRBV7-9; J: TRBJ1-6; size: .; DNA: TGTGCCAGCAGCTTAACAGGGTACTCACCCCTCCACTTT; CDR3: CASSLTGYSPLHF
D: .; length: 16; V: TRBV5-8; J: TRBJ1-5; size: .; DNA: TGTGCCAGCAGCTTGGTTGGCAGGGCTCGGGATCAGCCCCAGCATTTT; CDR3: CASSLVGRARDQPQHF
D: .; length: 16; V: TRBV11-2; J: TRBJ1-3; size: .; DNA: TGTGCCAGCAGCTTAGGGATAGGACAGCGATTTAACACCATATATTTT; CDR3: CASSLGIGQRFNTIYF
D: .; length: 13; V: TRBV6-2/TRBV6-3; J: TRBJ1-2; size: .; DNA: TGTGCCAGCAGTTACGGTTTAGGGAGCGGCTACACCTTC; CDR3: CASSYGLGSGYTF
D: TRBD1; length: 15; V: TRBV5-4; J: TRBJ2-7; size: .; DNA: TGTGCCAGCAGCACTCGGACAGGGATCTCCTACGAGCAGTACTTC; CDR3: CASSTRTGISYEQYF
D: .; length: 15; V: TRBV7-8; J: TRBJ2-7; size: once; DNA: TGTGCCAGCAGCTCCTATCTCGACAGAACCTACGAGCAGTACTTC; CDR3: CASSSYLDRTYEQYF
D: .; length: 12; V: TRBV11-3; J: TRBJ1-2; size: .; DNA: TGTGCCAGCAGCTTAGATGAGAATGGCTACACCTTC; CDR3: CASSLDENGYTF
D: .; length: 13; V: TRBV7-2; J: TRBJ2-7; size: .; DNA: TGTGCCAGCAGCTTTAGAGACAACTACGAGCAGTACTTC; CDR3: CASSFRDNYEQYF
D: TRBD1; length: 15; V: TRBV11-3; J: TRBJ2-5; size: .; DNA: TGTGCCAGCAGCCTAGGACAGGGGAAGAGAGAGACCCAGTACTTC; CDR3: CASSLGQGKRETQYF
D: .; length: 16; V: TRBV5-1; J: TRBJ1-1; size: .; DNA: TGCGCCAGCAGCCCGGTCCAGCGTCGGGTGAACACTGAAGCTTTCTTT; CDR3: CASSPVQRRVNTEAFF
D: TRBD1; length: 15; V: TRBV7-2; J: TRBJ1-2; size: .; DNA: TGTGCCAGCAGCCCTCGGACAGGGGGGGACTATGGCTACACCTTC; CDR3: CASSPRTGGDYGYTF
D: TRBD2; length: 21; V: TRBV10-3; J: TRBJ2-1; size: .; DNA: TGTGCCATCAGCCCGAACTCTCCGGGACTAGCGGGAGGGCGGTCCTACAATGAGCAGTTCTTC; CDR3: CAISPNSPGLAGGRSYNEQFF
D: .; length: 14; V: TRBV28; J: TRBJ1-1; size: .; DNA: TGTGCCAGCAGTTCTGGGCAGGGCGGATCAGGCGCTTTCTTT; CDR3: CASSSGQGGSGAFF
D: TRBD1; length: 16; V: TRBV5-5; J: TRBJ1-2; size: .; DNA: TGTGCCAGCAGCTTGGCCAGGGGGCGAGCAAACTATGGCTACACCTTC; CDR3: CASSLARGRANYGYTF
D: .; length: 13; V: TRBV7-2; J: TRBJ1-2; size: .; DNA: TGTGCCAGCAGCTTATATCAGGGCAATGGCTACACCTTC; CDR3: CASSLYQGNGYTF
D: TRBD1; length: 16; V: TRBV18; J: TRBJ1-4; size: .; DNA: TGTGCCAGCTCACAGTTCCGACAGGGAGATAATGAAAAACTGTTTTTT; CDR3: CASSQFRQGDNEKLFF
D: TRBD1; length: 12; V: TRBV10-3; J: TRBJ1-1; size: .; DNA: TGTGCCACCGGGTCCGGGACAGCTGAAGCTTTCTTT; CDR3: CATGSGTAEAFF
D: TRBD1; length: 15; V: TRBV5-1; J: TRBJ1-2; size: .; DNA: TGCGCCAGCAGCCCCGGACAGGGGGTTAACTATGGCTACACCTTC; CDR3: CASSPGQGVNYGYTF
D: .; length: 16; V: TRBV11-2; J: TRBJ1-2; size: .; DNA: TGTGCCAGCAGCTCTCCTCAAAGAGGCAGCCCCTATGGCTACACCTTC; CDR3: CASSSPQRGSPYGYTF
D: .; length: 15; V: TRBV27; J: TRBJ1-5; size: .; DNA: TGTGCCAGCAGTTCCGCAGGGGCTTCCAATCAGCCCCAGCATTTT; CDR3: CASSSAGASNQPQHF
D: .; length: 14; V: TRBV6-5; J: TRBJ1-2; size: few; DNA: TGTGCCAGCAGTTTCGACAGAACTAACTATGGCTACACCTTC; CDR3: CASSFDRTNYGYTF
D: .; length: 14; V: TRBV27; J: TRBJ1-1; size: .; DNA: TGTGCCAGCTCAGCGGGGGGCATCAGGACTGAAGCTTTCTTT; CDR3: CASSAGGIRTEAFF
D: .; length: 13; V: TRBV15; J: TRBJ2-5; size: .; DNA: TGTGCCACCAGCATAGAACCACAACGGACCCAGTACTTC; CDR3: CATSIEPQRTQYF
D: TRBD1; length: 14; V: TRBV18; J: TRBJ1-6; size: .; DNA: TGTGCCAGCTCAAAGGACAGGGTGGTTTCACCCCTCCACTTT; CDR3: CASSKDRVVSPLHF
D: .; length: 13; V: TRBV24-1; J: TRBJ2-1; size: .; DNA: TGTGCCACCAGTGGGGACTCTAACAATGAGCAGTTCTTC; CDR3: CATSGDSNNEQFF
D: TRBD2; length: 17; V: TRBV13; J: TRBJ2-7; size: .; DNA: TGTGCCAGCAGATCTTCCGGACTAGCGGGGGTCATGGGCGAGCAGTACTTC; CDR3: CASRSSGLAGVMGEQYF
D: TRBD2; length: 17; V: TRBV6-1; J: TRBJ2-1; size: .; DNA: TGTGCCAGCAGTGAGCAGACCGACGGCTCGGGGGGCAATGAGCAGTTCTTC; CDR3: CASSEQTDGSGGNEQFF
D: .; length: 17; V: TRBV7-2; J: TRBJ1-1; size: .; DNA: TGTGCCAGCAGCTTACCAAACTCTGGAGCTAGGAACACTGAAGCTTTCTTT; CDR3: CASSLPNSGARNTEAFF
D: .; length: 13; V: TRBV28; J: TRBJ1-4; size: .; DNA: TGTGCCAGCAGTTCCTCTTTTAATGAAAAACTGTTTTTT; CDR3: CASSSSFNEKLFF
D: TRBD2; length: 17; V: TRBV6-6; J: TRBJ2-1; size: few; DNA: TGTGCCAGCAGTCGTCCACTAGCGGCCACCTCCTACAATGAGCAGTTCTTC; CDR3: CASSRPLAATSYNEQFF
D: TRBD2; length: 16; V: TRBV10-1; J: TRBJ2-2; size: .; DNA: TGCGCCAGCAGTGTAGCGGGAGGGAAAAACACCGGGGAGCTGTTTTTT; CDR3: CASSVAGGKNTGELFF
D: .; length: 12; V: TRBV10-2; J: TRBJ2-7; size: .; DNA: TGCGCCAGCAGTGAAATGAGGGCCGAGCAGTACTTC; CDR3: CASSEMRAEQYF
D: .; length: 14; V: TRBV20-1; J: TRBJ2-3; size: .; DNA: TGCAGTGCGAGTAACGAAGTAAGGAGGGGAACGCAGTATTTT; CDR3: CSASNEVRRGTQYF
D: TRBD1; length: 15; V: TRBV6-5; J: TRBJ1-1; size: .; DNA: TGTGCCAGCAGGGACAACAGGGGACTGAACACTGAAGCTTTCTTT; CDR3: CASRDNRGLNTEAFF
D: TRBD1; length: 15; V: TRBV3-1/TRBV3-2; J: TRBJ2-7; size: .; DNA: TGTGCCAGCGGCGACAGGGGTCTTGTATCCTACGAGCAGTACTTC; CDR3: CASGDRGLVSYEQYF
D: .; length: 14; V: TRBV5-6; J: TRBJ1-3; size: .; DNA: TGTGCCAGCAGCCGTGGGAGCTCTGGAAACACCATATATTTT; CDR3: CASSRGSSGNTIYF
D: TRBD2; length: 14; V: TRBV19; J: TRBJ2-1; size: .; DNA: TGTGCCAGTAGTATTGATAGCGGGATCGGTGAGCAGTTCTTC; CDR3: CASSIDSGIGEQFF
D: TRBD1; length: 13; V: TRBV18; J: TRBJ1-2; size: .; DNA: TGTGCCAGCTCACCGCAGGGGGACTATGGCTACACCTTC; CDR3: CASSPQGDYGYTF